The rows below give T cell receptor beta chains drawn from one sample of a study of breast tumors, draining lymph nodes, adjacent tissues. TCRdb analysed the multiplex PCR reads with MiXCR anew, one entry per CDR3 protein. This sample has more than 200,000 distinct CDR3 sequences, with about a third found just once. The sample taken for sequencing was axillary lymph node tissue. All receptors derive from a female donor with breast cancer. Some clones in this sample may be carry-over from other donors' samples. The CDR3 runs from the conserved cysteine through the conserved F or W. D genes are given only for firm matches. The size entry is marked missing in some rows and otherwise reads once, few, many or a size class.

clone_size: many; v_call: TRBV5-1; j_call: TRBJ2-7; d_call: TRBD1; cdr3_nt: TGCGCCAGCAGCTTAGGACAGGGTCTCGAGCAGTACTTC; cdr3_aa: CASSLGQGLEQYF
clone_size: .; v_call: TRBV12-5; j_call: TRBJ2-1; d_call: .; cdr3_nt: TGTGCTAGTGGTTTCCGGACGGAGCAGTTCTTC; cdr3_aa: CASGFRTEQFF
clone_size: .; v_call: TRBV15; j_call: TRBJ2-7; d_call: TRBD2; cdr3_nt: TGTGCCACCAGCAAGGCGGGACTAGCCTACGAGCAGTACTTC; cdr3_aa: CATSKAGLAYEQYF
clone_size: .; v_call: TRBV7-2; j_call: TRBJ1-2; d_call: .; cdr3_nt: TGTGCCAGCAGCTCGTACCAGGGAGGAGGCTACACCTTC; cdr3_aa: CASSSYQGGGYTF
clone_size: many; v_call: TRBV6-1; j_call: TRBJ2-2; d_call: .; cdr3_nt: TGTGCCAGCAGTGGACCGGGACATCGAACCGGGGAGCTGTTTTTT; cdr3_aa: CASSGPGHRTGELFF
clone_size: .; v_call: TRBV6-2/TRBV6-3; j_call: TRBJ2-1; d_call: TRBD2; cdr3_nt: TGTGCCGGCACTCAAGAGCAGGCTAGCGGCTCCTACAATGAGCAGTTCTTC; cdr3_aa: CAGTQEQASGSYNEQFF
clone_size: many; v_call: TRBV29-1; j_call: TRBJ2-2; d_call: .; cdr3_nt: TGCAGCGCTGCTAGGACCGACACCGGGGAGCTGTTTTTT; cdr3_aa: CSAARTDTGELFF
clone_size: .; v_call: TRBV7-8; j_call: TRBJ1-4; d_call: .; cdr3_nt: TGTGCCAGCAGCTTAGCGGGGGCTTTGGGGGAAAAACTGTTTTTT; cdr3_aa: CASSLAGALGEKLFF
clone_size: many; v_call: TRBV6-5; j_call: TRBJ2-7; d_call: TRBD2; cdr3_nt: TGTGCCAGCAGAACCCTCCGTCCCGGGAGGGCCATTTTTAAGTACGAGCAGTACTTC; cdr3_aa: CASRTLRPGRAIFKYEQYF
clone_size: .; v_call: TRBV6-5; j_call: TRBJ2-1; d_call: .; cdr3_nt: TGTGCCAGCAGTACCCCGGGCCGGGGGGCTACAAGGGAGCAGTTCTTC; cdr3_aa: CASSTPGRGATREQFF
clone_size: many; v_call: TRBV4-1; j_call: TRBJ2-5; d_call: TRBD1; cdr3_nt: TGCGCCAGCAGCCAACCCTCGGACAGGGGGCGGTGGGGGACCCAGTACTTC; cdr3_aa: CASSQPSDRGRWGTQYF
clone_size: .; v_call: TRBV7-9; j_call: TRBJ1-3; d_call: .; cdr3_nt: TGTGCCAGCAGTCATGGCGTCGGGGAAAACACCATATATTTT; cdr3_aa: CASSHGVGENTIYF
clone_size: many; v_call: TRBV13; j_call: TRBJ2-1; d_call: TRBD2; cdr3_nt: TGTGCCAGCAGCTTAAGTGGGGCGGGGGCCTACAATGAGCAGTTCTTC; cdr3_aa: CASSLSGAGAYNEQFF
clone_size: many; v_call: TRBV12-3/TRBV12-4; j_call: TRBJ2-2; d_call: .; cdr3_nt: TGTGCCAGTTCCAGGGGTCGGACCGGGGAGCTGTTTTTT; cdr3_aa: CASSRGRTGELFF
clone_size: many; v_call: TRBV5-1; j_call: TRBJ1-4; d_call: TRBD1; cdr3_nt: TGCGCCAGCAGATCCGGGACAGGGGGTGAAAAACTGTTTTTT; cdr3_aa: CASRSGTGGEKLFF
clone_size: many; v_call: TRBV29-1; j_call: TRBJ2-7; d_call: TRBD2; cdr3_nt: TGCAGCGTTCCTCTAGCGGGAAGGTACATCCTCTCCTACGAGCAGTACTTC; cdr3_aa: CSVPLAGRYILSYEQYF
clone_size: many; v_call: TRBV30; j_call: TRBJ2-3; d_call: TRBD2; cdr3_nt: TGTGCCTATTTAAGCGGGGGCACAGATACGCAGTATTTT; cdr3_aa: CAYLSGGTDTQYF
clone_size: many; v_call: TRBV28; j_call: TRBJ2-7; d_call: .; cdr3_nt: TGTGCCAGCAGTTTGGATGGTCTCGAGCAGTACTTC; cdr3_aa: CASSLDGLEQYF
clone_size: .; v_call: TRBV19; j_call: TRBJ1-4; d_call: .; cdr3_nt: TGTGCCAGTAGTAACCTCCGGGACCGCAATGAAAAACTGTTTTTT; cdr3_aa: CASSNLRDRNEKLFF
clone_size: many; v_call: TRBV5-8; j_call: TRBJ1-1; d_call: .; cdr3_nt: TGTGCCAGCAGTTTCGACAGGAACACTGAAGCTTTCTTT; cdr3_aa: CASSFDRNTEAFF
clone_size: many; v_call: TRBV18; j_call: TRBJ1-5; d_call: .; cdr3_nt: TGTGCCAGCTCACCTGGGACCGGGCTTAGTAGCAATCAGCCCCAGCATTTT; cdr3_aa: CASSPGTGLSSNQPQHF
clone_size: .; v_call: TRBV18; j_call: TRBJ2-3; d_call: TRBD2; cdr3_nt: TGTGCCAGCTTCCCGGGTAGCGGGTCTAGCACAGATACGCAGTATTTT; cdr3_aa: CASFPGSGSSTDTQYF
clone_size: few; v_call: TRBV27; j_call: TRBJ2-1; d_call: TRBD2; cdr3_nt: TGTGCCAGCACCAAACTAGCGGGAGGCACCACTGGTAATGAGCAGTTCTTC; cdr3_aa: CASTKLAGGTTGNEQFF
clone_size: many; v_call: TRBV20-1; j_call: TRBJ2-7; d_call: TRBD2; cdr3_nt: TGCAGTGCTAGATCCCTAAGCGGGAGGGGCTACGAGCAGTACTTC; cdr3_aa: CSARSLSGRGYEQYF
clone_size: many; v_call: TRBV7-2; j_call: TRBJ2-3; d_call: .; cdr3_nt: TGTGCCAGCAGCTTACAGGGGGGATGGGGAGATACGCAGTATTTT; cdr3_aa: CASSLQGGWGDTQYF
clone_size: .; v_call: TRBV14; j_call: TRBJ1-2; d_call: TRBD1; cdr3_nt: TGTGCCAGCAGCCAAGCGGACAGGGGGCCCTATAGCCACACCTTC; cdr3_aa: CASSQADRGPYSHTF
clone_size: many; v_call: TRBV19; j_call: TRBJ2-1; d_call: TRBD2; cdr3_nt: TGTGCCAGTAGTATGACCCCAGCGGGAGGCTACAATGAGCAGTTCTTC; cdr3_aa: CASSMTPAGGYNEQFF
clone_size: .; v_call: TRBV5-1; j_call: TRBJ2-3; d_call: .; cdr3_nt: TGCGCCAGCAGCTTGGATTTAGATGAGCAGTATTTT; cdr3_aa: CASSLDLDEQYF
clone_size: many; v_call: TRBV7-2; j_call: TRBJ1-2; d_call: .; cdr3_nt: TGTGCCAGCAGCCGCCTGGACGCTAACTATGGCTACACCTTC; cdr3_aa: CASSRLDANYGYTF
clone_size: many; v_call: TRBV3-1; j_call: TRBJ2-1; d_call: .; cdr3_nt: TGTGCCAGCAGCCAAGATGCCCTAGCTGCCTACAATGAGCAGTTCTTC; cdr3_aa: CASSQDALAAYNEQFF
clone_size: many; v_call: TRBV2; j_call: TRBJ2-5; d_call: TRBD1; cdr3_nt: TGTGCCAGCAGAAGGACAGGGGGCGGGGAGACCCAGTACTTC; cdr3_aa: CASRRTGGGETQYF